The source of this TCR beta chain is a study of cytomegalovirus exposure and HLA in healthy donors. Study in general: A prior analysis found 95 million to 140 million unique TCR beta sequences from 150 million to 200 million T cells.

To note about this clone: As yet, its antigen is unknown.

The PCR was carried out with 60 Vbeta primers and 13 Jbeta primers. Generated by immunoSEQ multiplex PCR, the TCRdb table keeps only in-frame clones and is missing some. The data show some 150,000 clones, approximately 83% seen once. Germline CDR1 and CDR2: MRHNA and SNTAGT. The CDR3 length is 12 residues. V was trimmed by 7 bases and J by 6 bases, leaving 12 bases between them. General study results and limits: Roughly uniform depth of sequencing across donors was assumed in presence/absence analyses.

V usage is TRBV6-4 and J usage is TRBJ1-2; D call uncertain. The sample was PBMCs. The sequence came from a man aged 35 to 55 in good health and CMV-seropositive. This CDR3 is CASNPLRDGYTF. As DNA, the CDR3 is TGTGCCAGCAACCCCCTCCGGGATGGCTACACCTTC.